The sequence of this T cell receptor beta chain was determined in a study of blood T cell repertoires in COVID-19. At the level of the study: The United States, Italy and Spain were the sources of the acute and convalescent COVID-19 samples. The analysed material was cDNA or gDNA that came from T cells, B-cell-depleted T cells, or PBMCs.

Methods used by the authors: It was from reference gene primer amplification that nucleated cell counts were estimated. Profiling relied on immunoSEQ multiplex PCR, and the TCRdb table lists in-frame clones only, not all of them. The DNA gave D and trimming, while V, J and clone size come from that table. The table lists 70,000 or so clones, about nine tenths of them singletons, with around 13% in the top ten. The sequenced sample was peripheral blood. This sequence was found in a woman aged 55 to 70 with acute or convalescent COVID-19.

The CDR3 here is CASRQGVGEGYGYTF. CDR3 nucleotides: TGTGCCAGTAGACAGGGTGTAGGGGAAGGCTATGGCTACACCTTC. The gene calls are TRBV19 and TRBJ1-2, with TRBD1 as a possible D gene (6 bases). V was cut by 6 bases and J by 4 bases, with 18 bases left in between. Germline V gives CDR1 LNHDA, CDR2 SQIVND (reference sequence). The CDR3 is made up of 15 amino acids.